Listed here are 30 T cell receptor beta chains from one sample, sequenced in a study of T cell clonotyping in hematopoietic cell transplantation. Here immunoSEQ multiplex PCR was the method, and the copy in TCRdb shows in-frame clones only, minus some. The data contain roughly 4,300 clones, about 16% of them singletons. The sequencing used peripheral blood mononuclear cells, collected 30 days after allogeneic stem cell transplant. The receptors originated from a male patient aged 45 to 59 who had an allogeneic stem cell transplant from a related donor, so the T cells may come from the graft donor. Some clones in this sample may be carry-over from other donors' samples.

This clone was recorded a few times. The genes are TRBV5-6 and TRBJ2-7, with 7 bases that match TRBD2. Trimming cost V 0 bases and J 2 bases; bases outside gene matches: 8. Germline assignment: CDR1 SGHDT and CDR2 YYEEEE. This CDR3 spans 16 amino acids. In DNA form, the CDR3 reads TGTGCCAGCAGCTTGGGAGAGGGAGGGCATGCCTACGAGCAGTACTTC. Encoded protein: CASSLGEGGHAYEQYF.

The chain links TRBV30 to TRBJ1-4; D uncertain. The V and J ends lost 4 bases and 0 bases respectively, with 12 bases between them. The germline V gene has CDR1 GTSNPN and CDR2 SVGIG (reference sequence). The CDR3 length is 15 residues. DNA of the CDR3: TGTGCCTGGATACCGATCCTGGCAACTAATGAAAAACTGTTTTTT. This encodes CAWIPILATNEKLFF.

This clone was seen only a few times. The V gene is TRBV30, the J gene TRBJ1-2; the D is unclear. The CDR3 is 14 residues long. V lost 3 bases and J lost 4, with 15 bases in between. Germline assignment: CDR1 GTSNPN and CDR2 SVGIG (reference sequence). The CDR3 coding sequence is TGTGCCTGGAGAGCCGCGAGGTTTCGCTATGGCTACACCTTC. Residues: CAWRAARFRYGYTF. Variable domain in full (rest from reference TRBV30 and TRBJ1-2): SQTIHQWPATLVQPVGSPLSLECTVEGTSNPNLYWYRQAAGRGLQLLFYSVGIGQISSEVPQNLSASRPQDRQFILSSKKLLLSDSGFYLCAWRAARFRYGYTFGSGTRLTVV.

The J gene is TRBJ1-4, the V gene TRBV30, with a tentative D call TRBD1 (5 bases). V lost 1 base, J lost 7 bases, and 10 bases lay in between. The CDR3 contains 13 residues. Per the germline V gene, CDR1 is GTSNPN and CDR2 is SVGIG (reference sequence). CDR3 region: CAWSGRVGEKLFF. The CDR3 nucleotides read TGTGCCTGGAGTGGCAGGGTGGGTGAAAAACTGTTTTTT.

This clone is labeled large (0.1 to 1%). In the same sample, other DNA sequences code for this CDR3. The chain uses TRBV25-1 and TRBJ2-5; D may correspond to TRBD1 or TRBD2 (5 bases each). The CDR3 has 14 amino acids. Germline values: CDR1 MGHDK, CDR2 SYGVNS. The germline V and J ends were trimmed by 2 bases and 0 bases, with 7 bases remaining between them. In DNA form, the CDR3 reads TGTGCCAGCAGTGAAAGGGGACACCAAGAGACCCAGTACTTC. It codes for CASSERGHQETQYF.

The chain combines TRBV7-2 with TRBJ2-5; 7 bases match TRBD2. After removal of 3 bases from V and 5 bases from J, the junction contained 6 bases not matched to a gene. CDR3 size: 14 residues. The germline V gene encodes CDR1 SGHTA and CDR2 FQGNSA. The CDR3 loop is CASSFGGSRETQYF. CDR3 bases: TGTGCCAGCAGCTTCGGCGGGAGCCGGGAGACCCAGTACTTC. Looking up the rest from reference TRBV7-2 and TRBJ2-5 gives the full variable domain: GAGVSQSPSNKVTEKGKDVELRCDPISGHTALYWYRQSLGQGLEFLIYFQGNSAPDKSGLPSDRFSAERTGGSVSTLTIQRTQQEDSAVYLCASSFGGSRETQYFGPGTRLLVL.

This rearrangement joins TRBV14 to TRBJ1-1; possible D gene TRBD1, 6 bases. Trimming took off 5 bases at V and 5 bases at J, with 15 bases between the two ends. The germline CDR1 and CDR2 sequences are SGHDN and FVKESK. This CDR3 contains 14 residues. The CDR3 DNA sequence: TGTGCCAGCAGCTGGGGGGGAGGGGGTACTGAAGCTTTCTTT. Translated: CASSWGGGGTEAFF.

The chain carries TRBV30 and TRBJ1-2; a possible D gene is TRBD1 (5 bases). From germline, CDR1 is GTSNPN and CDR2 SVGIG (reference sequence). The CDR3 sequence is 12 residues long. V lost 7 bases and J lost 2, with 11 bases in between. The CDR3 region has the DNA TGTGCCTCGGGGGGTGAGAACTATGGCTACACCTTC. Translated, it gives CASGGENYGYTF.

This clone was seen more than once but under ten times. This chain connects TRBV29-1 to TRBJ2-1; D uncertain. The germline V gene encodes CDR1 SQVTM and CDR2 ANQGSEA. This CDR3 region has 13 residues. CDR3 sequence reads: CGAERRNYNEQFF. The CDR3 nucleotides are TGCGGCGCTGAGAGACGGAATTACAATGAGCAGTTCTTC.

J is TRBJ2-1 and V is TRBV9, with TRBD2 matching 7 bases. The CDR3 is made up of 16 amino acids. V trimming: 0 bases; J trimming: 0 bases; junction bases outside the gene matches: 3. Looked up from germline, CDR1 is SGDLS and CDR2 is YYNGEE. The CDR3 here is CASSVGPGGSYNEQFF. CDR3 coding DNA: TGTGCCAGCAGCGTAGGCCCGGGGGGCTCCTACAATGAGCAGTTCTTC.

The CDR3 sequence: CSARGSYNSPLHF. CDR3 DNA: TGCAGCGCACGGGGGTCCTATAATTCACCCCTCCACTTT. The chain employs TRBV29-1 and TRBJ1-6; tentative D call: TRBD1 (5 bases). Per germline, CDR1 SQVTM and CDR2 ANQGSEA. Trimming took 7 bases from V and 1 from J, leaving 8 bases between them. The CDR3 sequence is 13 residues long. Full variable domain (outside the CDR3, taken from reference TRBV29-1 and TRBJ1-6): SAVISQKPSRDICQRGTSLTIQCQVDSQVTMMFWYRQQPGQSLTLIATANQGSEATYESGFVIDKFPISRPNLTFSTLTVSNMSPEDSSIYLCSARGSYNSPLHFGNGTRLTVT.

A few counts support this clone. The V and J genes are TRBV27 and TRBJ2-1; D gene ambiguous. Germline V gene lookup returns CDR1 MNHEY and CDR2 SMNVEV (reference sequence). This CDR3 is built from 16 residues. V was cut by 3 bases and J by 4 bases, with 16 bases left in between. Here the CDR3 reads CASSFWRPEKYNEQFF. CDR3 nucleotide sequence: TGTGCCAGCAGTTTTTGGCGGCCTGAGAAATACAATGAGCAGTTCTTC.

This clone came up a few times. The junction and the germline gene differ at one end; a read error may be behind it. J is TRBJ2-3 and V is TRBV29-1; a weak D match, TRBD1 (5 bases). CDR3 length equals 12 residues. Germline V gene data show CDR1 as SQVTM and CDR2 as ANQGSEA. The DNA for the CDR3 is TGCAGCGTGGAAGGAAGTAGGGGTACGCAGTATTTT. It yields the protein CSVEGSRGTQYF.

The V call is TRBV30, the J call TRBJ2-3; TRBD2 matches 11 bases. The germline V gene encodes CDR1 GTSNPN and CDR2 SVGIG (reference sequence). J lost 5 bases, V lost 7 bases, and 2 bases had no gene match. The CDR3 totals 12 residues. The CDR3 DNA reads TGTGCCTTGACTAGCGGGGAAGATACGCAGTATTTT. The encoded protein is CALTSGEDTQYF.

The genes are TRBV11-2 and TRBJ1-1; D gene uncertain. Deletions cut 5 bases from V and 1 base from J, with 14 bases between. This CDR3 is built from 15 residues. Germline V gene lookup returns CDR1 SGHAT and CDR2 FQNNGV. As DNA, the CDR3 is TGTGCCAGCAGCCCATATCCCCAGTGGAACACTGAAGCTTTCTTT. It encodes CASSPYPQWNTEAFF.

This clone was seen a handful of times. The chain joins TRBV7-9 to TRBJ1-6, with D unclear. CDR3 size: 14 residues. V shed 6 bases and J shed 10 bases, with 16 bases lying between them. Germline V gene lookup returns CDR1 SEHNR and CDR2 FQNEAQ (reference sequence). The CDR3 DNA sequence: TGTGCCAGCAGATGGGAGGGCGTGGGATCACCCCTCCACTTT. Its translation is CASRWEGVGSPLHF.

V and J are TRBV30 and TRBJ2-7, with D maybe TRBD1 (5 bases). Germline lookup yields CDR1 GTSNPN and CDR2 SVGIG (reference sequence). The ends were cut back, 4 bases at V and 5 bases at J, with 15 bases in the middle. The CDR3 extends over 13 amino acids. The CDR3 spells CAWTIDRTHEQYF. In nucleotides, the CDR3 is TGTGCCTGGACCATAGACAGAACCCACGAGCAGTACTTC. The variable domain in full, completed from reference TRBV30 and TRBJ2-7, reads SQTIHQWPATLVQPVGSPLSLECTVEGTSNPNLYWYRQAAGRGLQLLFYSVGIGQISSEVPQNLSASRPQDRQFILSSKKLLLSDSGFYLCAWTIDRTHEQYFGPGTRLTVT.

The V gene is TRBV29-1, the J gene TRBJ2-7; 7 bases match TRBD1. Germline CDR1 is SQVTM and CDR2 is ANQGSEA. The V and J ends lost 5 bases and 2 bases, in that order; junction bases with no gene match: 6. The CDR3 sequence is 13 residues long. CDR3 coding DNA: TGCAGCGTTAGACAGGGAGTAGCCTACGAGCAGTACTTC. This encodes CSVRQGVAYEQYF.

The gene calls are TRBV30 and TRBJ1-1, with TRBD1 identical over 10 bases. This CDR3 is built from 13 residues. With V trimmed by 3 bases and J by 6 bases, 4 bases remained unmatched. In germline, CDR1 is GTSNPN, CDR2 SVGIG (reference sequence). This chain's CDR3 is CAWRGTGVAEAFF. CDR3 nucleotides: TGTGCCTGGAGGGGGACAGGGGTCGCTGAAGCTTTCTTT.

The chain uses TRBV30 and TRBJ2-7; 7 nucleotides match TRBD1. Trimming at V came to 8 bases and at J to 0 bases, leaving 10 bases not matched to a gene. From germline, CDR1 is GTSNPN and CDR2 SVGIG (reference sequence). CDR3 size: 14 residues. The CDR3 region has the DNA TGTGCCGGAAGCACAGGGGTCGGCTCCTACGAGCAGTACTTC. Amino acid sequence: CAGSTGVGSYEQYF. The complete variable domain, with remaining parts taken from reference TRBV30 and TRBJ2-7, reads SQTIHQWPATLVQPVGSPLSLECTVEGTSNPNLYWYRQAAGRGLQLLFYSVGIGQISSEVPQNLSASRPQDRQFILSSKKLLLSDSGFYLCAGSTGVGSYEQYFGPGTRLTVT.

This clone was detected only a few times. The chain carries TRBV30 and TRBJ1-3; D ambiguous. V lost 4 bases and J lost 2, with 6 bases in between. Germline V CDR1 and CDR2: GTSNPN, SVGIG (reference sequence). The CDR3 runs 12 residues. For the CDR3, the DNA is TGTGCCTGGAAGAAGGCTGGAAACACCATATATTTT. This encodes CAWKKAGNTIYF. The full variable domain, completed using reference TRBV30 and TRBJ1-3, is SQTIHQWPATLVQPVGSPLSLECTVEGTSNPNLYWYRQAAGRGLQLLFYSVGIGQISSEVPQNLSASRPQDRQFILSSKKLLLSDSGFYLCAWKKAGNTIYFGEGSWLTVV.

This chain uses TRBV4-1 with TRBJ2-7; possibly TRBD2 for D (5 bases). This CDR3 has 13 amino acids. V was clipped by 5 bases and J by 3 bases, with 11 bases between them. Germline V gene sequence: CDR1 MGHRA, CDR2 YSYEKL. CDR3 DNA sequence: TGCGCCAGCAGCTACGGGGATGACTACGAGCAGTACTTC. The encoded protein is CASSYGDDYEQYF.

CDR3: CASSAPGTPQETQYF. CDR3 nucleotides: TGTGCCAGCAGCGCCCCGGGGACTCCTCAAGAGACCCAGTACTTC. The chain recombines TRBV9 with TRBJ2-5, with D possibly matching TRBD2 (6 bases). V lost 3 bases, J lost 2 bases, and 14 bases lay in between. CDR1 and CDR2 (germline): SGDLS, YYNGEE. The CDR3 spans 15 residues.

This chain uses TRBV6-5 with TRBJ2-2; possibly TRBD2 for D (6 bases). This CDR3 is built from 14 residues. The germline V gene has CDR1 MNHEY and CDR2 SVGAGI. V shed 2 bases and J shed 4 bases, with 8 bases lying between them. CDR3 nucleotides: TGTGCCAGCAGTTACGGCGGGACCACCGGGGAGCTGTTTTTT. This encodes CASSYGGTTGELFF.

This clone has more than one count but fewer than ten. This chain links TRBV5-1 with TRBJ2-5; TRBD1 matches 12 bases. This CDR3 is 16 amino acids long. The germline V gene encodes CDR1 SGHRS and CDR2 YFSETQ. V shed 4 bases, J shed 3 bases, and the junction held 7 bases outside the gene matches. The CDR3 coding sequence is TGCGCCAGCAGCGTCTTGGGACAGGGGGCTAAAGAGACCCAGTACTTC. This translates into CASSVLGQGAKETQYF. Using reference TRBV5-1 and TRBJ2-5 for the parts outside the CDR3, the full variable domain is KAGVTQTPRYLIKTRGQQVTLSCSPISGHRSVSWYQQTPGQGLQFLFEYFSETQRNKGNFPGRFSGRQFSNSRSEMNVSTLELGDSALYLCASSVLGQGAKETQYFGPGTRLLVL.

The chain joins TRBV6-5 to TRBJ2-7, with 8 bases that match TRBD1. The CDR3 has 13 amino acids. The germline V gene encodes CDR1 MNHEY and CDR2 SVGAGI. V shed 8 bases and J 5 bases; nucleotides not matched to a gene: 8. The chain's CDR3 is CASRRTTGDEQYF. The CDR3 DNA follows: TGTGCCAGCCGTCGGACGACAGGGGACGAGCAGTACTTC.

This clone qualifies as large. This chain uses TRBV30 with TRBJ2-5, with TRBD2 matching 7 bases. Trimming at V came to 7 bases and at J to 3 bases, leaving 14 bases not matched to a gene. Germline-derived CDR1 and CDR2 are GTSNPN and SVGIG (reference sequence). This CDR3 is built from 15 residues. CDR3 amino acids: CASAEAGDVEETQYF. The CDR3, as DNA: TGTGCCTCTGCTGAGGCGGGAGATGTCGAAGAGACCCAGTACTTC.

The CDR3 nucleotides read TGTGCCTGGAGAAACCCCGGGATCTACACCTTC. It specifies CAWRNPGIYTF. The chain combines TRBV30 with TRBJ1-2; no clear D. Trimming cost V 3 bases and J 10 bases, with 12 bases left between them. The CDR3 consists of 11 residues. Germline V CDR1 and CDR2: GTSNPN, SVGIG (reference sequence).

This clone was counted between two and nine times. The gene calls are TRBV20-1 and TRBJ1-2; the D gene is possibly TRBD1 (5 bases). Trimming left V 3 bases short and J 8 bases short, with 10 bases between. This CDR3 has 11 residues. Germline V gives CDR1 DFQATT, CDR2 SNEGSKA (reference sequence). This CDR3 reads CSASQGYGYTF. DNA for the CDR3: TGCAGTGCTAGTCAGGGATACGGCTACACCTTC.

The chain carries TRBV5-1 and TRBJ2-7, with TRBD1 identical over 8 bases. V gave up 4 bases and J gave up 5 bases; unmatched junction bases: 5. From germline, CDR1 is SGHRS and CDR2 YFSETQ. This CDR3 is built from 13 residues. The CDR3 sequence: CASSVRDRNEQYF. The DNA of the CDR3 is TGCGCCAGCAGCGTCAGGGACAGGAACGAGCAGTACTTC.